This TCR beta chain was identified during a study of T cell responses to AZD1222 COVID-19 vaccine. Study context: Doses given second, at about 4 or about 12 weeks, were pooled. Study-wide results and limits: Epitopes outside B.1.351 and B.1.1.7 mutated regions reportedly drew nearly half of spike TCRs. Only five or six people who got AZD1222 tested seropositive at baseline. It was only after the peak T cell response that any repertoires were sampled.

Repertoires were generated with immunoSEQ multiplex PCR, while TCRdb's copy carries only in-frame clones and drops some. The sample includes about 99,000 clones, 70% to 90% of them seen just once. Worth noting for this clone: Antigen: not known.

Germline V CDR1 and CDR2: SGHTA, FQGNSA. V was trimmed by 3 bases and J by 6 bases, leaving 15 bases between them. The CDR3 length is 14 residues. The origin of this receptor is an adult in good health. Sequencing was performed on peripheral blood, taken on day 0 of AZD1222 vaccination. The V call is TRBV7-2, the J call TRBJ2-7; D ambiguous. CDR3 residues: CASSLVGPGREQYF. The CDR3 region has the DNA TGTGCCAGCAGCTTGGTCGGGCCCGGGCGCGAGCAGTACTTC.